The sequence of this TCR beta chain was determined in a study of blood T cell repertoires in COVID-19. Produced via immunoSEQ multiplex PCR; TCRdb's table is partial and in-frame only. The data show roughly 70,000 clones, about 90% seen once. V dropped 0 bases and J dropped 3 bases, with 12 bases sitting between them. The CDR3 sequence is 15 residues long. The germline CDR1 and CDR2 sequences are MGHRA and YSYEKL. This clonotype was obtained from a human donor in a cohort sampled during active COVID-19. V gene TRBV4-1 combines with J gene TRBJ2-7; perhaps TRBD2 as D (5 bases). Sequencing used peripheral blood. The CDR3 nucleotides are TGCGCCAGCAGCCAAGATGCGGGCAACTACTACGAGCAGTACTTC. Amino acids: CASSQDAGNYYEQYF.